This T cell receptor beta chain was sequenced in a study of cytomegalovirus exposure and HLA in healthy donors. Turning to the study itself: The 120 or so validation repertoires were reported in a later analysis to have been generated on the same platform as the roughly 700 first-cohort repertoires. Study results and caveats: Most TCR sequences were uncommon, yet certain public TCRs appeared in many donors. According to the study, roughly 160 TCR beta chains were cytomegalovirus-associated.

The CDR3 consists of 12 residues. The germline V gene has CDR1 MNHNY and CDR2 SVGAGI (reference sequence). The V end lost 3 bases, the J end lost 4 bases, and 6 bases lay between the germline ends. About this clone: Antigen unknown.

TCRdb's table, derived via immunoSEQ multiplex PCR, lists solely in-frame clones and lacks some. This table holds about 250,000 clones, roughly 90% found once. The sequence was obtained from a man in his late teens or twenties in good health and CMV-seropositive. The chain couples TRBV6-6 to TRBJ1-1; D is ambiguous. Sequenced: PBMCs. The CDR3 reads CASSYRLTEAFF. CDR3 DNA sequence: TGTGCCAGCAGTTATCGGCTCACTGAAGCTTTCTTT.